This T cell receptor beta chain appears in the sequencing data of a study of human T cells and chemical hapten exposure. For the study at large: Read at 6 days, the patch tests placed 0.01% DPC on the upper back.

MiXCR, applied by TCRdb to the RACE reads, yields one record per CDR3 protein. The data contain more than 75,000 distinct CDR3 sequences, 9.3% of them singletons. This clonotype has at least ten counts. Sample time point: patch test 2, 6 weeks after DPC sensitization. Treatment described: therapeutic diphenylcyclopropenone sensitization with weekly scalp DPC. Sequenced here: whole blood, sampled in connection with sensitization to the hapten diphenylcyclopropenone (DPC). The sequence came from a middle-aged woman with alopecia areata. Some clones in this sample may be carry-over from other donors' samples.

CDR3 DNA: TGCGCCAGCAGCCAACGACTAGCGGGTTCTGAGACCCAGTACTTC. It yields the protein CASSQRLAGSETQYF. The chain has TRBV4-1 and TRBJ2-5; 10 bases are a match to TRBD2. This CDR3 spans 15 amino acids. The ends lost 2 bases at V and 5 bases at J; junction bases unmatched: 5. Germline lookup yields CDR1 MGHRA and CDR2 YSYEKL.